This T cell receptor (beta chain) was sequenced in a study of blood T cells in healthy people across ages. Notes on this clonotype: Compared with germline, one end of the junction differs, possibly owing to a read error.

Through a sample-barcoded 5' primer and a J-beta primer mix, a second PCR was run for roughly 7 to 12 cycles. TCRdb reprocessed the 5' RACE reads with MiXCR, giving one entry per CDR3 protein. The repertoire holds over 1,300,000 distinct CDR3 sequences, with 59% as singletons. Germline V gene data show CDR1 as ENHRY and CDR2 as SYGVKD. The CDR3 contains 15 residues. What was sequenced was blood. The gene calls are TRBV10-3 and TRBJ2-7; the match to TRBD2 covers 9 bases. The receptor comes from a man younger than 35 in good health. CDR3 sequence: CAISGASGISYEQYF. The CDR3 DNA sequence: TGTGCTATCAGTGGGGCTAGCGGGATCTCCTACGAGCAGTACTTC.